Following are 21 T cell receptor beta chains from one sample sequenced in a study of blood T cell repertoires in COVID-19. The assay was immunoSEQ multiplex PCR, and TCRdb's table has in-frame clones only and misses some. The sample lists 310,000 or so clones; around nine tenths were seen once. Sequencing used PBMCs or T cells enriched from blood (not recorded which). These receptors were obtained from a woman aged 40 to 50 who had recovered from COVID-19.

For this clone: One junction end does not reproduce the germline sequence, and a read error may be involved. The chain has TRBV7-9 and TRBJ2-7; D possibly uses TRBD1 or TRBD2 (6 bases each). Germline V gives CDR1 SEHNR, CDR2 FQNEAQ (reference sequence). The CDR3 runs 15 residues. The CDR3 nucleotides read TGTGCCAGCAGGTTAGGGGGGACACCGGCCTACGAGCAGTACTTC. Encoded protein: CASRLGGTPAYEQYF.

This rearrangement joins TRBV5-4 to TRBJ2-5; 9 bases map to TRBD2. The J segment lost 5 bases and the V segment lost 3 bases, leaving 8 bases of the junction unmatched. Germline values: CDR1 SGHNT, CDR2 YYREEE (reference sequence). This CDR3 spans 15 amino acids. The CDR3 bases are TGTGCCAGCAGCTCATTAGCGGGAGAGGGGGAGACCCAGTACTTC. This gives the protein CASSSLAGEGETQYF.

CDR3 sequence (DNA): TGTGCCACCAGCACCTTAGACAGGTCTAACTATGGCTACACCTTC. Its protein is CATSTLDRSNYGYTF. V gene TRBV15 combines with J gene TRBJ1-2; TRBD1 is a possible D gene (6 bases). Germline-derived CDR1 and CDR2 are LNHNV and YYDKDF (reference sequence). The CDR3 runs 15 residues. Trimming left V 4 bases short and J 0 bases short, with 12 bases between.

The sample holds one count of this clone. This chain uses TRBV6-2 or TRBV6-3 with TRBJ2-3; 9 bases fit TRBD1. The trim removed 4 bases at V and 0 bases at J, leaving 5 bases unmatched. CDR3 size: 16 residues. Germline CDR1 reads MNHEY; CDR2 reads SVGEGT. This CDR3 is CASSFNRGPSTDTQYF. The CDR3 coding sequence is TGTGCCAGCAGTTTCAACAGGGGGCCGAGCACAGATACGCAGTATTTT.

This rearrangement joins TRBV10-3 to TRBJ1-1, with TRBD1 matching over 8 bases. The germline CDR1 and CDR2 sequences are ENHRY and SYGVKD. This CDR3 is built from 14 residues. The V gene end was trimmed by 8 bases and the J gene end by 0 bases; junction bases not matched to a gene: 5. The CDR3 sequence is CAIQTGAMNTEAFF. Here the CDR3 DNA reads TGTGCCATCCAGACAGGGGCTATGAACACTGAAGCTTTCTTT.

Remarks on this clone: The same CDR3 arises from other DNA sequences in this sample as well. V and J are TRBV28 and TRBJ1-5; no clear D gene. Germline lookup yields CDR1 MDHEN and CDR2 SYDVKM. CDR3 size: 14 residues. The V end lost 5 bases, the J end lost 0 bases, and 8 bases lay between the germline ends. The CDR3 reads CASSPVNSNQPQHF. The CDR3 region has the DNA TGTGCCAGCAGTCCCGTAAATAGCAATCAGCCCCAGCATTTT.

V and J are TRBV2 and TRBJ1-2; no reliable D call. The CDR3 has 17 residues. Trimming stripped 1 base from V and 7 bases from J, with 22 bases between. CDR1 SNHLY and CDR2 FYNNEI come from the germline V gene. For the CDR3, the DNA is TGTGCCAGCAGTGAAGGCCCCCAGCCCAGCGGGAAATCTGGCTACACCTTC. It translates to CASSEGPQPSGKSGYTF.

This chain uses TRBV10-3 with TRBJ2-5; a possible D gene is TRBD1 (5 bases). Germline-derived CDR1 and CDR2 are ENHRY and SYGVKD. The CDR3 runs 14 residues. With 1 base removed from V and 1 base from J, the gap between germline ends came to 7 bases. As DNA, the CDR3 is TGTGCCATCAGTGAGTTCCAGGGCCAAGAGACCCAGTACTTC. Its translation is CAISEFQGQETQYF.

The J gene is TRBJ2-7, the V gene TRBV5-1, with TRBD2 identical over 7 bases. The J segment lost 5 bases and the V segment lost 4 bases, leaving 18 bases of the junction unmatched. The germline V gene encodes CDR1 SGHRS and CDR2 YFSETQ. The CDR3 contains 17 residues. The CDR3, as DNA: TGCGCCAGCAGCACCCTAGGCGGGAGAACCCATTCCAACGAGCAGTACTTC. Its protein is CASSTLGGRTHSNEQYF. Full variable domain (missing parts from reference TRBV5-1 and TRBJ2-7): KAGVTQTPRYLIKTRGQQVTLSCSPISGHRSVSWYQQTPGQGLQFLFEYFSETQRNKGNFPGRFSGRQFSNSRSEMNVSTLELGDSALYLCASSTLGGRTHSNEQYFGPGTRLTVT.

CDR3 coding DNA: TGTGCCAGCAGCCCTCGGACAGGGAGGGGACCTGGTGAAAAACTGTTTTTT. Encoded protein: CASSPRTGRGPGEKLFF. The V call is TRBV27, the J call TRBJ1-4, with 8 positions matching TRBD1. V lost 6 bases and J lost 7; bases outside the gene matches: 16. CDR1 and CDR2 (germline): MNHEY, SMNVEV (reference sequence). The CDR3 covers 17 residues.

This clone is a singleton in its sample. V is TRBV29-1 and J is TRBJ2-1, with D unresolved. The germline V and J ends were trimmed by 2 bases and 8 bases, with 10 bases remaining between them. The CDR3 is 12 amino acids. CDR1 and CDR2 from the germline V gene are SQVTM and ANQGSEA. CDR3 coding DNA: TGCAGCGTTGAAAGGTCAGGCGATGAGCAGTTCTTC. Translating gives CSVERSGDEQFF.

The genes are TRBV20-1 and TRBJ1-5; the D gene is possibly TRBD1 (6 bases). The CDR3 sequence is 16 residues long. V dropped 3 bases and J dropped 2 bases, with 17 bases sitting between them. Germline V CDR1 and CDR2: DFQATT, SNEGSKA (reference sequence). Written as DNA, the CDR3 is TGCAGTGCTAGTCGGGTGAACAGGGTGGGCAATCAGCCCCAGCATTTT. Its translation: CSASRVNRVGNQPQHF.

Of note for this clone: Its ends do not fully match the called genes, so a read error is possible. The genes are TRBV6-2 or TRBV6-3 and TRBJ2-5; D perhaps matches TRBD1 (6 bases). CDR1 and CDR2 from the germline V gene are MNHEY and SVGEGT. This CDR3 has 12 residues. The CDR3: CAISLGAETQYF. The CDR3 DNA sequence: TGTGCCATCAGTCTGGGGGCAGAGACCCAGTACTTC.

This chain links TRBV5-6 with TRBJ2-1; D remains unclear. V was clipped by 4 bases and J by 5 bases, with 10 bases between them. The CDR3 is 13 amino acids. CDR1 is SGHDT, CDR2 YYEEEE, per germline. The DNA for the CDR3 is TGTGCCAGCAGCCGACCCGGAGACAATGAGCAGTTCTTC. Translating it yields CASSRPGDNEQFF.

The V call is TRBV28, the J call TRBJ1-6, with a weak D call TRBD1 (6 bases). The ends were cut back, 5 bases at V and 10 bases at J, with 15 bases in the middle. CDR1 and CDR2 from the germline V gene are MDHEN and SYDVKM. This CDR3 region has 14 residues. The CDR3 region is CASSHYRVGSPLHF. The CDR3 bases are TGTGCCAGCAGTCATTACAGGGTAGGATCACCCCTCCACTTT.

The gene calls are TRBV7-2 and TRBJ2-5; a possible D gene is TRBD1 (6 bases). The CDR3 is 14 residues long. Germline V gene sequence: CDR1 SGHTA, CDR2 FQGNSA. The ends were cut back, 3 bases at V and 2 bases at J, with 10 bases in the middle. The CDR3 DNA follows: TGTGCCAGCAGCTTTCCCGGACAGCAAGAGACCCAGTACTTC. It codes for CASSFPGQQETQYF.

This chain connects TRBV7-6 to TRBJ1-3, with D possibly being TRBD1 (6 bases). Germline V gene data show CDR1 as SGHVS and CDR2 as FNYEAQ. This CDR3 is 18 amino acids long. V was shortened by 2 bases and J by 2 bases, with 19 bases between the two germline ends. The CDR3 reads CASSLSFRLQGPGNTIYF. CDR3 DNA: TGTGCCAGCAGCTTAAGTTTTCGGCTACAGGGCCCTGGAAACACCATATATTTT.

This chain joins TRBV24-1 and TRBJ2-1; 7 nucleotides line up with TRBD1. Germline loops: CDR1 KGHDR, CDR2 SFDVKD. J was trimmed by 4 bases and V by 3 bases; bases with no gene match: 8. CDR3 length: 16 residues. CDR3 coding DNA: TGTGCCACCAGTGATGGGACAGCAGATCCTTACAATGAGCAGTTCTTC. It yields the protein CATSDGTADPYNEQFF.

The genes are TRBV18 and TRBJ2-2; 13 bases agree with TRBD2. Trimming cost V 4 bases and J 2 bases; bases outside gene matches: 7. This CDR3 spans 18 amino acids. In germline, CDR1 is KGHSH, CDR2 LQKENI. CDR3 sequence (DNA): TGTGCCAGCTCACAGCAAAAGGGACTAGCGGGAAACACCGGGGAGCTGTTTTTT. This translates into CASSQQKGLAGNTGELFF. Filled out from reference TRBV18 and TRBJ2-2, the complete variable domain reads NAGVMQNPRHLVRRRGQEARLRCSPMKGHSHVYWYRQLPEEGLKFMVYLQKENIIDESGMPKERFSAEFPKEGPSILRIQQVVRGDSAAYFCASSQQKGLAGNTGELFFGEGSRLTVL.

The chain employs TRBV2 and TRBJ1-4; D gene ambiguous. The CDR3 contains 14 residues. Germline V gene data show CDR1 as SNHLY and CDR2 as FYNNEI. The V end was cut by 8 bases, the J end by 3 bases, with 13 bases between. CDR3 loop: CASATAAPNEKLFF. The DNA for the CDR3 is TGTGCCAGCGCTACAGCCGCTCCTAATGAAAAACTGTTTTTT.

V usage is TRBV3-1 (or the pseudogene TRBV3-2) and J usage is TRBJ2-5; D may be TRBD1 (7 bases). V gave up 4 bases and J gave up 10 bases, with 13 bases separating them. CDR3 length: 12 residues. Germline V CDR1 and CDR2: LGHDT, YNNKEL (reference sequence). CDR3 loop: CASSLGGGVQYF. CDR3 nucleotides: TGTGCCAGCAGCCTAGGGGGCGGGGTCCAGTACTTC.